The 28 T cell receptor beta chains reported below all come from one sample, sequenced in a study of spatial heterogeneity in lung cancer. Time point: sample taken at primary tumor resection. These TCRs are of unknown antigen specificity. Findings and limits, study-wide: Tumoral mutation counts were tracked by counts of expanded intratumoral alpha and beta TCRs.

One entry per CDR3 protein, called by TCRdb with MiXCR from the 5' RACE reads. This sample carries about 250 distinct CDR3 sequences, roughly 90% of them seen once, and the ten largest clones take approximately 40%. The sample consisted of lung tumor tissue, taken at surgery. The receptors here all came from a female donor with early-stage non-small cell lung cancer.

On this clonotype: This beta chain represents an off-target read in a library built for alpha chains; its size is of limited meaning. The CDR3 region is CSARTRGTDTQYF. The DNA for the CDR3 is TGCAGTGCAAGGACTAGGGGCACAGATACGCAGTATTTT. The chain couples TRBV20-1 to TRBJ2-3, with 7 nucleotides matching TRBD2. The CDR3 spans 13 residues. Per germline, CDR1 DFQATT and CDR2 SNEGSKA (reference sequence). The V and J ends lost 6 bases and 1 base, in that order; junction bases with no gene match: 4.

Concerning this clonotype: Within a library made for alpha chains, this beta chain is off target, and its count is uninformative. The rearrangement uses TRBV12-3 or TRBV12-4 and TRBJ2-1; no firm D call. The CDR3 runs 12 residues. The V gene lost 2 bases and the J gene lost 3 bases, with 2 bases spanning the gap. The CDR3 protein is CASSLFYNEQFF. The CDR3 bases are TGTGCCAGCAGTTTATTCTACAATGAGCAGTTCTTC.

Comments on this clonotype: In a library made to pick up alpha chains, this beta chain is a stray read with a size that means little. The V and J genes are TRBV4-2 and TRBJ2-7; 8 nucleotides match TRBD2. There are 16 residues in the CDR3. The germline CDR1 and CDR2 sequences are LGHNA and YNFKEQ. After removal of 0 bases from V and 4 bases from J, the junction contained 8 bases not matched to a gene. CDR3: CASSQDLSGRGYEQYF. CDR3 coding DNA: TGTGCCAGCAGCCAAGATTTGAGCGGGAGAGGGTACGAGCAGTACTTC.

Notes on this clonotype: Found in a library prepared for alpha chains, this beta chain is an off-target read, and its abundance has little meaning. This chain uses TRBV27 with TRBJ2-3; D is ambiguous. In germline, CDR1 is MNHEY, CDR2 SMNVEV (reference sequence). V was trimmed by 3 bases and J by 3 bases, leaving 7 bases between them. This CDR3 contains 13 residues. CDR3 sequence: CASSFRRTDTQYF. The CDR3 DNA follows: TGTGCCAGCAGTTTCCGCAGGACAGATACGCAGTATTTT.

About this clonotype: This beta chain represents an off-target read in a library built for alpha chains; its size is of limited meaning. The chain employs TRBV20-1 and TRBJ2-1; 9 nucleotides line up with TRBD2. The CDR3 spans 15 residues. J gave up 7 bases and V 6 bases, and 13 bases lay outside the gene matches. Germline V gives CDR1 DFQATT, CDR2 SNEGSKA (reference sequence). The CDR3 region has the DNA TGCAGTGCCCAATCGGGTAGCGGGAGTCTGAATGAGCAGTTCTTC. It specifies CSAQSGSGSLNEQFF.

As for this clonotype: The library was designed around alpha chains, so this beta chain is a stray read whose abundance carries little weight. V usage is TRBV29-1 and J usage is TRBJ2-2; 8 positions match TRBD1. CDR3 size: 13 residues. J lost 4 bases, V lost 8 bases, and 6 bases had no gene match. Germline loops: CDR1 SQVTM, CDR2 ANQGSEA. The CDR3: CSIDRGSTGELFF. The CDR3 nucleotides read TGCAGCATAGACAGGGGATCCACCGGGGAGCTGTTTTTT.

About this clonotype itself: Within a library made for alpha chains, this beta chain is off target, and its count is uninformative. The gene calls are TRBV7-2 and TRBJ2-6; no clear D. V was trimmed by 2 bases and J by 2 bases, leaving 10 bases between them. The germline V gene has CDR1 SGHTA and CDR2 FQGNSA. The CDR3 totals 16 residues. As DNA, the CDR3 is TGTGCCAGCAGCTTATCTGTGGGCGCTGGGGCCAACGTCCTGACTTTC. Protein: CASSLSVGAGANVLTF.

In the case of this clonotype: The size of this beta chain means little, since it is a stray read in a library made for alpha chains. The CDR3 region has the DNA TGTGCCAGCAGCCCATCGGGACAGGGGGCGGGAGAGCAGTACTTC. Its translation is CASSPSGQGAGEQYF. The chain employs TRBV25-1 and TRBJ2-7; 12 nucleotides align to TRBD1. Unmatched junction bases numbered 10, after V lost 6 bases and J lost 7 bases. Per the germline V gene, CDR1 is MGHDK and CDR2 is SYGVNS. This CDR3 contains 15 residues.

Comments on this clonotype: This beta chain slipped into a library made for alpha chains as a stray read, so its size is not meaningful. J is TRBJ2-1 and V is TRBV6-5; weak D call: TRBD2 (6 bases). The CDR3 loop spans 17 amino acids. Trimming stripped 2 bases from V and 7 bases from J, with 21 bases between. Germline V gene lookup returns CDR1 MNHEY and CDR2 SVGAGI. The CDR3 spells CASSYRGWPQGVNEQFF. CDR3 coding DNA: TGTGCCAGCAGTTACCGGGGGTGGCCGCAGGGAGTGAATGAGCAGTTCTTC.

As concerns this clonotype: This beta chain slipped into a library made for alpha chains as a stray read, so its size is not meaningful. The rearrangement links TRBV11-2 to TRBJ2-3, with D possibly TRBD2 on 6 matching bases. Germline lookup yields CDR1 SGHAT and CDR2 FQNNGV. CDR3 length: 14 amino acids. V was shortened by 4 bases and J by 2 bases, with 10 bases between the two germline ends. The CDR3 sequence: CASSWGRHTDTQYF. DNA of the CDR3: TGTGCCAGCAGCTGGGGGAGGCACACAGATACGCAGTATTTT. Full variable domain (missing parts from reference TRBV11-2 and TRBJ2-3): EAGVAQSPRYKIIEKRQSVAFWCNPISGHATLYWYQQILGQGPKLLIQFQNNGVVDDSQLPKDRFSAERLKGVDSTLKIQPAKLEDSAVYLCASSWGRHTDTQYFGPGTRLTVL.

As for this clonotype: This beta chain turned up in a library designed for alpha chains; as an off-target read, its abundance says little. The chain uses TRBV7-8 and TRBJ1-3; D is unclear. Germline V gives CDR1 SGHVS, CDR2 FQNEAQ. Trimming removed 3 bases at V and 0 bases at J, with 6 bases between. The CDR3 consists of 14 residues. This CDR3 is CASSFLPSGNTIYF. CDR3 nucleotides: TGTGCCAGCAGCTTCCTGCCCTCTGGAAACACCATATATTTT.

Details on this clonotype: This beta chain is an unintended read in a library built for alpha chains; its size means little. CDR3 DNA: TGTGCCAGCAGTCCAGTTCCGAACACTGAAGCTTTCTTT. Protein product: CASSPVPNTEAFF. The chain has TRBV12-3 or TRBV12-4 and TRBJ1-1; D remains unclear. Trimming left V 5 bases short and J 1 base short, with 8 bases between. The CDR3 is 13 amino acids.

Concerning this clonotype itself: The library was designed around alpha chains, so this beta chain is a stray read whose abundance carries little weight. V and J are TRBV20-1 and TRBJ2-5; D remains unclear. From germline, CDR1 is DFQATT and CDR2 SNEGSKA (reference sequence). Trimming left V 5 bases short and J 2 bases short, with 6 bases between. This CDR3 has 11 residues. DNA of the CDR3: TGCAGTGCTGAAAATCAAGAGACCCAGTACTTC. It yields the protein CSAENQETQYF.

About this clonotype itself: In a library made to pick up alpha chains, this beta chain is a stray read with a size that means little. The chain is built from TRBV4-1 and TRBJ1-1; 7 bases are a match to TRBD1. Germline trimming cut 0 bases from V and 0 bases from J; bases unmatched to any gene: 7. The CDR3 is 17 residues long. Germline assignment: CDR1 MGHRA and CDR2 YSYEKL. The CDR3 DNA sequence: TGCGCCAGCAGCCAAGATGGTCCAGGGGGGTTGAACACTGAAGCTTTCTTT. Translation: CASSQDGPGGLNTEAFF.

This clonotype ranks as hyperexpanded. This beta chain is a stray read from a library made for alpha chains; its abundance is not meaningful. The V and J genes are TRBV20-1 and TRBJ2-5; no firm D call. Trimming removed 0 bases at V and 3 bases at J, with 11 bases between. CDR3 length: 14 residues. Germline V gene data show CDR1 as DFQATT and CDR2 as SNEGSKA (reference sequence). The CDR3 nucleotides are TGCAGTGCTAGAGACGAGGAGCTCGAAGAGACCCAGTACTTC. Translated, it gives CSARDEELEETQYF.

This clonotype counts as hyperexpanded. This beta chain was picked up by a library intended for alpha chains and is off target, so its count carries little meaning. The rearrangement joins TRBV27 to TRBJ2-3; the D call may be TRBD1 or TRBD2 (5 bases each). The CDR3 runs 14 residues. Between the trimmed V and J ends, which lost 3 bases and 2 bases, there was a span of 9 bases. Germline V gives CDR1 MNHEY, CDR2 SMNVEV (reference sequence). CDR3 sequence (DNA): TGTGCCAGCAGTTTGTGGGGACCCACAGATACGCAGTATTTT. Encoded protein: CASSLWGPTDTQYF.

Note on this clonotype: For a library built for alpha chains, this beta chain is a stray read; little rests on its size. The rearrangement joins TRBV28 to TRBJ2-5; D perhaps matches TRBD2 (5 bases). This CDR3 contains 13 residues. Trimming removed 4 bases at V and 4 bases at J, with 10 bases between. The germline CDR1 and CDR2 sequences are MDHEN and SYDVKM. The CDR3 sequence is CASSYGNVETQYF. Here the CDR3 DNA reads TGTGCCAGCAGTTACGGGAATGTAGAGACCCAGTACTTC. The entire variable domain, with the rest obtained from reference TRBV28 and TRBJ2-5, is as follows: DVKVTQSSRYLVKRTGEKVFLECVQDMDHENMFWYRQDPGLGLRLIYFSYDVKMKEKGDIPEGYSVSREKKERFSLILESASTNQTSMYLCASSYGNVETQYFGPGTRLLVL.

This clonotype appeared once. This beta chain is an off-target read within a library intended for alpha chains, so its frequency means little. The chain employs TRBV9 and TRBJ2-1; no definite D call. V dropped 0 bases and J dropped 0 bases, with 7 bases sitting between them. The CDR3 length is 15 residues. Germline CDR1 SGDLS, CDR2 YYNGEE. CDR3 region: CASSVGRSSYNEQFF. The DNA of the CDR3 is TGTGCCAGCAGCGTAGGTCGGAGCTCCTACAATGAGCAGTTCTTC.

For this clonotype: This beta chain is off target for a library built for alpha chains, so its abundance means little. This chain uses TRBV20-1 with TRBJ1-3; D perhaps matches TRBD1 (5 bases). Germline CDR1 is DFQATT and CDR2 is SNEGSKA (reference sequence). Trimming shortened V by 6 bases and J by 2 bases, and 11 bases separated the two germline ends. This CDR3 spans 13 amino acids. For the CDR3, the DNA is TGCAGTGCCCAGGGTCTGACTGGAAACACCATATATTTT. This codes for CSAQGLTGNTIYF.

Remarks on this clonotype: Because the library targeted alpha chains, this beta chain is an off-target read whose size means little. This chain connects TRBV4-1 to TRBJ1-2; 9 nucleotides match TRBD1. Per germline, CDR1 MGHRA and CDR2 YSYEKL. V lost 3 bases, J lost 8 bases, and 10 bases stayed unmatched. The CDR3 sequence is 15 residues long. The CDR3 nucleotides read TGCGCCAGCAGCCATTACGTACAGGGGGCCGAAGGCTACACCTTC. This sequence encodes CASSHYVQGAEGYTF.

Concerning this clonotype: This beta chain is a stray read from a library made for alpha chains; its abundance is not meaningful. V and J are TRBV12-5 and TRBJ2-1; 10 bases match TRBD1. Germline values: CDR1 LGHNT, CDR2 FRNRAP. J gave up 5 bases and V 6 bases, and 7 bases lay outside the gene matches. CDR3 size: 15 residues. CDR3 DNA: TGTGCTAGTGGGGTGGGACAGGGGTTTAACAATGAGCAGTTCTTC. Translated: CASGVGQGFNNEQFF.

Comments on this clonotype: Being off target in a library aimed at alpha chains, this beta chain has a size of little meaning. J is TRBJ2-7 and V is TRBV19; 8 bases map to TRBD1. Looked up from germline, CDR1 is LNHDA and CDR2 is SQIVND (reference sequence). The CDR3 has 13 residues. J gave up 6 bases and V 6 bases, and 7 bases lay outside the gene matches. The CDR3 sequence is CASSSGGMGEQYF. For the CDR3, the DNA is TGTGCCAGTAGCTCAGGGGGCATGGGCGAGCAGTACTTC.

As regards this clonotype: This beta chain is a stray sequence in a library constructed for alpha chains; its clone size is not meaningful. The genes are TRBV10-3 and TRBJ2-5; D not certain. This CDR3 contains 14 residues. V lost 4 bases to trimming and J lost 2 bases, with 11 bases between them. CDR1 ENHRY and CDR2 SYGVKD come from the germline V gene. DNA of the CDR3: TGTGCCATCAGTGGGGAACCTGATCAAGAGACCCAGTACTTC. Protein product: CAISGEPDQETQYF.

On this clonotype itself: Because this beta chain is a stray read in a library intended to capture alpha chains, its abundance should not be given much weight. The V and J genes are TRBV20-1 and TRBJ1-3; D is uncertain. V was clipped by 3 bases and J by 0 bases, with 9 bases between them. This CDR3 spans 14 amino acids. Germline CDR1 reads DFQATT; CDR2 reads SNEGSKA (reference sequence). The CDR3 reads CSARGFGSGNTIYF. The CDR3 DNA follows: TGCAGTGCTAGGGGGTTCGGCTCTGGAAACACCATATATTTT.

This clonotype was detected once. This beta chain represents an off-target read in a library built for alpha chains; its size is of limited meaning. The chain is built from TRBV28 and TRBJ2-1, with D maybe TRBD1 (5 bases). The CDR3 runs to 12 residues. The V end lost 8 bases, the J end lost 15 bases, and 20 bases lay between the germline ends. Germline-derived CDR1 and CDR2 are MDHEN and SYDVKM. This chain's CDR3 is CASRSGPNDGFF. In DNA form, the CDR3 reads TGTGCCAGCCGTTCAGGGCCTAATGATGGGTTCTTC.

Comment on this clonotype: Since it is a stray read in a library aimed at alpha chains, this beta chain has a size that is not meaningful. V usage is TRBV6-6 and J usage is TRBJ1-4; TRBD1 matches 12 bases. The junction had 4 bases not matched to a gene; V was cut back by 7 bases and J by 7 bases. The CDR3 is 14 residues long. Germline assignment: CDR1 MNHNY and CDR2 SVGAGI (reference sequence). CDR3 loop: CASTGTGGSEKLFF. The CDR3 DNA sequence: TGTGCCAGCACCGGGACAGGGGGCAGTGAAAAACTGTTTTTT.

On this clonotype itself: This beta chain was picked up by a library intended for alpha chains and is off target, so its count carries little meaning. The chain employs TRBV6-6 and TRBJ2-7; the D call may be TRBD1 or TRBD2 (5 bases each). V lost 6 bases and J 5 bases, leaving 17 bases between the germline ends. There are 14 residues in the CDR3. Germline lookup yields CDR1 MNHNY and CDR2 SVGAGI (reference sequence). The CDR3 region is CASSTGTFWDEQYF. CDR3 nucleotide sequence: TGTGCCAGCAGCACCGGGACCTTTTGGGACGAGCAGTACTTC.

A note on this clonotype: This beta chain represents an off-target read in a library built for alpha chains; its size is of limited meaning. The V and J genes are TRBV20-1 and TRBJ1-6, with 8 positions matching TRBD1. Germline values: CDR1 DFQATT, CDR2 SNEGSKA (reference sequence). The CDR3 has 15 amino acids. The trim removed 6 bases at V and 5 bases at J, leaving 9 bases unmatched. The CDR3 protein is CSAYGQGRHNSPLHF. For the CDR3, the DNA is TGCAGTGCATACGGACAGGGAAGACATAATTCACCCCTCCACTTT.